A selection of T cell receptor beta chains follows, all from one sample in a study of cytomegalovirus exposure and HLA in healthy donors. Produced via immunoSEQ multiplex PCR; TCRdb's table is partial and in-frame only. The data contain around 28,000 clones, roughly 89% of them seen just once; the ten biggest clones take up approximately 2.8%. Material for sequencing was PBMCs. These receptors were collected from a boy between 10 and 17 years old in good health and CMV-seronegative. CDR3s include the opening cysteine and the closing phenylalanine or tryptophan. The order of the fields is J gene, V gene, clone size, D gene, CDR3 DNA, CDR3 protein. A D gene is named only where the DNA matches it firmly. The listing skips clone size in some rows; elsewhere it reads once, few, many or a size class.

>TRBJ2-7|TRBV13|once|NA
TGTGCCAGCGCTAGACGGGTGGGGGGAAGCTCCTACGAGCAGTACTTC
CASARRVGGSSYEQYF
>TRBJ2-3|TRBV9|NA|TRBD2
TGTGCCAGCAGCGTAGAGGCGGGGGGAAGCACAGATACGCAGTATTTT
CASSVEAGGSTDTQYF
>TRBJ2-5|TRBV6-5|NA|TRBD1
TGTGCCAGCAGTTACTATCAGGCAGGGGGTGAGACCCAGTACTTC
CASSYYQAGGETQYF
>TRBJ1-6|TRBV19|once|NA
TGTGCCAGTAGTCAAGCCCAGGGGTTCGTGCCACCCCTCCACTTT
CASSQAQGFVPPLHF
>TRBJ1-2|TRBV27|NA|TRBD1
TGTGCCAGCAGCGATACAGGGGGGTACTATGGCTACACCTTC
CASSDTGGYYGYTF
>TRBJ1-4|TRBV6-5|few|TRBD1
TGTGCCAGCAGGATACAGGGGGGAAATGAAAAACTGTTTTTT
CASRIQGGNEKLFF
>TRBJ1-1|TRBV5-4|few|TRBD1
TGTGCCAGCAGCAGCGACAGGGGGCAATCCGAAGCTTTCTTT
CASSSDRGQSEAFF
>TRBJ2-5|TRBV19|once|TRBD2
TGTGCCAGCTCTAGCGGGGGGGCCGGGGAGACCCAGTACTTC
CASSSGGAGETQYF
>TRBJ1-5|TRBV6-1|NA|NA
TGTGCCAGCAGCCAAGGGGGCAATCAGCCCCAGCATTTT
CASSQGGNQPQHF
>TRBJ2-7|TRBV20-1|NA|NA
TGCAGTGCTAGATTTTCGACAGGCGAGTACTTC
CSARFSTGEYF
>TRBJ1-1|TRBV6-6|NA|NA
TGTGCCAGCAGTCGTGAATCTACAGGGATGAACACTGAAGCTTTCTTT
CASSRESTGMNTEAFF
>TRBJ2-7|TRBV28|NA|TRBD2
TGTGCCAGCAGTTTTGGGACTAGCCTGACCGCGCAGTACTTC
CASSFGTSLTAQYF
>TRBJ1-1|TRBV2|NA|NA
TGTGCCAGCACGGTGGACACTCAACGGACGAACACTGAAGCTTTCTTT
CASTVDTQRTNTEAFF
>TRBJ2-7|TRBV5-8|few|TRBD2
TGTGCCAGCAGCCCAGGACTAGCGGGGGCCCAACCCAACTCCTACGAGCAGTACTTC
CASSPGLAGAQPNSYEQYF
>TRBJ1-2|TRBV4-3|NA|NA
TGCGCCAGCAGCCAAGATTGGCAGGGTGGCTATGGCTACACCTTC
CASSQDWQGGYGYTF
>TRBJ1-4|TRBV2|NA|TRBD1
TGTGCCAGCAGATTGGACAGGGGTGGCGAAAAACTGTTTTTT
CASRLDRGGEKLFF
>TRBJ2-1|TRBV19|NA|NA
TGTGCCAGTAGCGACTCTTTCAATGAGCAGTTCTTC
CASSDSFNEQFF
>TRBJ2-7|TRBV6-6|NA|NA
TGTGCCAGCAGTTATCCGTTCCTCTACGAGCAGTACTTC
CASSYPFLYEQYF
>TRBJ2-1|TRBV29-1|NA|TRBD2
TGCAGCGTTGATAGGCTAGCGGGGGCCCGCTCCTACAATGAGCAGTTCTTC
CSVDRLAGARSYNEQFF
>TRBJ1-1|TRBV11-2|NA|NA
TGTGCCAGCAGCTTTGAGGGTGGGGCTGAAGCTTTCTTT
CASSFEGGAEAFF
>TRBJ2-7|TRBV9|once|TRBD2
TGTGCCAGCAGCGTAGCCCCTAGCGGGGGGGAATACTCCTACGAGCAGTACTTC
CASSVAPSGGEYSYEQYF
>TRBJ1-5|TRBV7-2|NA|NA
TGTGCCAGCAGCTTATTATGGCAGATTAGCAATCAGCCCCAGCATTTT
CASSLLWQISNQPQHF
>TRBJ1-5|TRBV6-1|NA|TRBD1
TGTGCCAGCATTCCCCAGGGGGCGAGCAATCAGCCCCAGCATTTT
CASIPQGASNQPQHF
>TRBJ2-3|TRBV7-6|once|NA
TGTGCCAGCAGCTCAGTCCTACAGGGAGCAGATACGCAGTATTTT
CASSSVLQGADTQYF
>TRBJ2-7|TRBV11-2|NA|TRBD1
TGTGCCAGCAGCTTTGACAGGGACTACGAGCAGTACTTC
CASSFDRDYEQYF
>TRBJ1-6|TRBV4-1|NA|NA
TGCGCCAGCAGCCAAGGAGTGACTCCAGCCAGCTCCTATAATTCACCCCTCCACTTT
CASSQGVTPASSYNSPLHF
>TRBJ2-2|TRBV7-9|NA|NA
TGTGCCAGCAGCTTAGCGGCAGGAGGGAACACCGGGGAGCTGTTTTTT
CASSLAAGGNTGELFF
>TRBJ2-7|TRBV2|NA|NA
TGTGCCAGCAGTGGACAGACCTACGAGCAGTACTTC
CASSGQTYEQYF
>TRBJ2-7|TRBV29-1|NA|NA
TGCAGCGTTTCGACGACAACTCCCTACGAGCAGTACTTC
CSVSTTTPYEQYF
>TRBJ2-3|TRBV10-2|NA|TRBD2
TGCGCCAGCAGTGTCGGGGGGGGCACAGATACGCAGTATTTT
CASSVGGGTDTQYF
>TRBJ2-3|TRBV7-9|NA|TRBD2
TGTGCCAGCAGCTTAATCGCGGGGGGGACAGATACGCAGTATTTT
CASSLIAGGTDTQYF
>TRBJ2-1|TRBV7-2|NA|TRBD1
TGTGCCAGCAGCTTAATCGCCGGGACAGCTTACAATGAGCAGTTCTTC
CASSLIAGTAYNEQFF
>TRBJ2-7|TRBV27|NA|TRBD1
TGTGCCAGCATAGGACAGGCAGACTACGAGCAGTACTTC
CASIGQADYEQYF
>TRBJ2-5|TRBV11-2|NA|NA
TGTGCCAGCAGCTTAGGGCAGGGGAGTCCGGAGACCCAGTACTTC
CASSLGQGSPETQYF
>TRBJ1-1|TRBV2|NA|TRBD1
TGTGCCAGCAGGGTACAGAACAGGGGGACTGAAGCTTTCTTT
CASRVQNRGTEAFF
>TRBJ1-6|TRBV15|NA|TRBD1
TGTGCCACCACGAGCAGGGGGCTTGGGTCACCCCTCCACTTT
CATTSRGLGSPLHF
>TRBJ1-4|TRBV7-9|NA|TRBD1
TGTGCCAGCAGCTCGACAGGGGGCTTTTCGAAACTGTTTTTT
CASSSTGGFSKLFF
>TRBJ1-2|TRBV4-1|NA|NA
TGCGCCAGCAGCCAACGGGGGAGCTACACCTTC
CASSQRGSYTF
>TRBJ2-5|TRBV4-1|NA|TRBD2
TGCGCCAGCAGCCCTACCCAGCGGGGAAACCAAGAGACCCAGTACTTC
CASSPTQRGNQETQYF
>TRBJ1-4|TRBV6-1|NA|TRBD1
TGTGCCAGCAGTGCGAGACAGGACAGGGTGTTTTTT
CASSARQDRVFF
>TRBJ1-5|TRBV19|NA|NA
TGTGCCAGTAGTATCCCCTACAGGGAAGGGAATCAGCCCCAGCATTTT
CASSIPYREGNQPQHF